These T cell receptor beta chains were read from a single sample in a study of blood T cell repertoires in COVID-19. Measured with immunoSEQ multiplex PCR; TCRdb has only the in-frame clones, and not every one. The sample lists around 260,000 clones; roughly 90% were seen once. Sequencing input: peripheral blood. The receptors were gathered from a young woman with active or convalescent COVID-19. Each CDR3 is given with its conserved first and last residue. D genes are given only for firm matches. Size tells how often a clone was seen (once, few, many) or the class of an expanded clone, and some rows leave it out.

cdr3_aa clone_size j_call v_call d_call cdr3_length
CATSDLPGLVLSNQETQYF . TRBJ2-5 TRBV24-1 . 19
CASSRKRGLDTGELFF . TRBJ2-2 TRBV19 TRBD2 16
CASSLLSSSPGYTF . TRBJ1-2 TRBV7-2 . 14
CAWCPERVPNTGELFF . TRBJ2-2 TRBV30 . 16
CASSSQQGANTEAFF . TRBJ1-1 TRBV18 TRBD1 15
CAISNRGANYGYTF . TRBJ1-2 TRBV10-3 TRBD1 14
CASSLGTGPYEQYF few TRBJ2-7 TRBV7-8 TRBD1 14
CASSTGYQPQHF . TRBJ1-5 TRBV19 . 12
CASSWGGPNPFQETQYF . TRBJ2-5 TRBV6-2/TRBV6-3 . 17
CATTSGTVDTQYF . TRBJ2-3 TRBV15 TRBD2 13
CASGEPYEQYF . TRBJ2-7 TRBV27 . 11
CAFREVSPLHF . TRBJ1-6 TRBV30 . 11
CASSWSRATNEKLFF . TRBJ1-4 TRBV7-9 . 15
CASSPDRGNTEAFF . TRBJ1-1 TRBV7-9 . 14
CASSTARAAKNIQYF . TRBJ2-4 TRBV7-8 . 15
CAGSPGLKISPLHF . TRBJ1-6 TRBV23-1 . 14
CASSPLATSTDTQYF . TRBJ2-3 TRBV18 . 15
CASSAGAQGRETQYF once TRBJ2-5 TRBV11-3 TRBD1 15
CASSLEIIGEADTQYF . TRBJ2-3 TRBV7-2 . 16
CASSPGEGPTEAFF . TRBJ1-1 TRBV6-5 . 14
CASSKAPQGIGAFF . TRBJ1-1 TRBV21-1 . 14
CASSTGESSYNSPLHF . TRBJ1-6 TRBV5-1 TRBD1 16
CASSYRAGGEKLFF . TRBJ1-4 TRBV6-5 TRBD1 14
CASSFGAPNYGYTF . TRBJ1-2 TRBV5-1 . 14
CASSHGLGGETQYF . TRBJ2-5 TRBV6-2/TRBV6-3 TRBD2 14
CASSPTVGDSPLHF . TRBJ1-6 TRBV18 . 14
CAWSVQILYGYTF . TRBJ1-2 TRBV30 . 13
CASSPSGGAGSKTQYF . TRBJ2-5 TRBV3-1/TRBV3-2 TRBD2 16
CASRQGASDGYTF . TRBJ1-2 TRBV19 TRBD1 13
CASSGLAGGGRGTDTQYF . TRBJ2-3 TRBV5-4 TRBD2 18
CASSPGYLQASYTF few TRBJ1-2 TRBV6-2/TRBV6-3 . 14
CASSIPQRGGNEQFF . TRBJ2-1 TRBV19 TRBD2 15
CAGGSGTANSPLHF . TRBJ1-6 TRBV2 TRBD1 14
CASSFPSNYSNQPQHF . TRBJ1-5 TRBV11-3 . 16
CASSVGGLSTDTQYF . TRBJ2-3 TRBV9 . 15
CASSFANRDNQPQHF . TRBJ1-5 TRBV28 . 15
CASSADSSYEQYF . TRBJ2-7 TRBV9 . 13
CASSPRRPDNSPLHF . TRBJ1-6 TRBV2 . 15
CASSLRVNTGELFF . TRBJ2-2 TRBV5-6 . 14
CASSHSSGLAGTGELFF . TRBJ2-2 TRBV9 TRBD2 17
CASSFQGGANTEAFF . TRBJ1-1 TRBV7-3 TRBD1 15
CASSPGQGQPKPVGPKKGNQPQHF . TRBJ1-5 TRBV6-6 TRBD1 24
CASSQGASGGTDTQYF . TRBJ2-3 TRBV4-3 TRBD2 16
CASRDRRGSSPLHF . TRBJ1-6 TRBV6-5 TRBD1 14
CASRTGGGSGNTIYF . TRBJ1-3 TRBV6-5 TRBD1 15
CASTPGYLNYGYTF . TRBJ1-2 TRBV19 . 14
CASSLDGGKSNQPQHF . TRBJ1-5 TRBV5-1 . 16
CASSLVYEQYF . TRBJ2-7 TRBV11-3 . 11
CASSLDKGVVGETQYF . TRBJ2-5 TRBV7-2 . 16
CASSPRGWGEINTGELFF . TRBJ2-2 TRBV5-1 . 18
CASSLTGALAPLHF few TRBJ1-6 TRBV7-3 . 14
CASSLGARANQPQHF few TRBJ1-5 TRBV13 . 15
CASSPPDSNSPLHF . TRBJ1-6 TRBV6-5 . 14
CASSPRGYGYTF few TRBJ1-2 TRBV6-5 . 12